This record looks at one TCR beta chain sequence and its context. This record belongs to a study of blood T cell repertoires in COVID-19. On the study more broadly: The analysed material was cDNA or gDNA that came from T cells, B-cell-depleted T cells, or PBMCs.

The table came from immunoSEQ multiplex PCR; TCRdb's copy has only in-frame clones and leaves some out. The sample shows some 270,000 clones, 85% to 90% of them seen only once. CDR1 is MGHRA, CDR2 YSYEKL, per germline. There are 15 residues in the CDR3. V lost 3 bases, J lost 3 bases, and 7 bases stayed unmatched. The chain recombines TRBV4-1 with TRBJ2-5; 7 bases are a match to TRBD1. The receptor was isolated from a woman aged 30 to 39 with acute COVID-19. The specimen sequenced was PBMCs or T cells enriched from blood (not recorded which). CDR3 nucleotide sequence: TGCGCCAGCAGCCACCCCGCCACAGGGGAAGAGACCCAGTACTTC. Its protein is CASSHPATGEETQYF.